This TCR beta chain derives from a study of CD8+CD57+ T cells in acquired aplastic anemia. This clonotype has only a few counts. Its cognate antigen is unknown. Genomic DNA, serving as template, underwent TCR beta VDJ and CDR3 profiling. TCRdb passed the reads through MiXCR, listing each CDR3 protein once. The sample has over 150,000 distinct CDR3 sequences, approximately 40% seen once; the top ten hold approximately 1%. Study results and caveats: Comparison of patients with controls identified around 31 shared CD8+ CDR3 sequences.

Germline values: CDR1 ENHRY, CDR2 SYGVKD. CDR3 length equals 11 residues. Trimming removed 3 bases from V and 7 bases from J, with 5 bases in between. The TCR sequence derives from a human donor in good health. The chain links TRBV10-3 to TRBJ2-3, with unresolved D. Sequenced input: sorted CD4+, CD8+, or CD8+CD57+ T cells (not recorded which) from PBMCs. The CDR3 region has the DNA TGTGCCATCAGTGATCTCTATACGCAGTATTTT. Its protein is CAISDLYTQYF.